This T cell receptor beta chain derives from a study of blood T cell repertoires in COVID-19 (dated by TCRdb to about 2020). Some background on the complete study: Samples from collaborators originated in the United States, Italy and Spain and spanned both the acute and convalescent phases of COVID-19. The prospective study material was composed of cDNA or gDNA derived from T cells, B-cell-depleted T cells, or PBMCs. Deeply sampled blood TCRbeta repertoires from subjects exposed to, actively infected with, or recovered from COVID-19 were included in the dataset. The repertoires were released in a freely available public database meant as a resource for research on the immune response to SARS-CoV-2. Samples were obtained from the ongoing ImmuneRACE study (first 160 participants) and from over 1,000 subjects provided by 6 global collaborators. Sample metadata almost always included a de-identified subject ID, COVID-19 status, age in years and sex. Where available, HLA class I and class II types were taken from metadata supplied by the sample provider and were not determined by assay-based typing.

One collaborating source in Seattle enrolled patients while the patients were actively infected and followed the patients over time throughout the course of disease. Whole blood was collected in K2EDTA tubes by collaborating institutions according to the institutions' own protocols. For TCRbeta analysis, collaborators shipped samples as frozen whole blood, isolated PBMCs, or DNA extracted from either of those sample types. The CDR3 runs 13 residues from the cysteine to the phenylalanine. Only the CDR3 DNA stays, 39 bases, in frame from base 1. A distance of 10 bases separates the germline ends of V and J, which lose 4 bases and 4 bases respectively. Via the germline V gene (reference sequence), CDR1 is SEHNR and CDR2 FQNEAQ. Points the paper makes about the study in general: How much clinical and demographic metadata was included differed by source and by participant, and the metadata was provided uncurated.

TCRbeta CDR3 regions were amplified from genomic DNA using the immunoSEQ Assay, a bias-controlled multiplex PCR. As for the authors' bioinformatics: The number of nucleated cells in each sample was estimated from the amplification of reference gene primers within the assay. To quantify the absolute abundance of each unique TCRbeta CDR3 rearrangement, sequence reads were collapsed and filtered. Productive Simpson clonality was computed per sample as the square root of Simpson's diversity index over productive rearrangements. The table comes from immuneACCESS by way of TCRdb, which keeps in-frame sequences with V and J called. Part of the clones is missing from these tables; in studies checked, under half for an unresolved V gene and the rest for unknown reasons. V and J calls and clone size are copied from that table; D and trimming were computed from the DNA. Here the sample has 150,000 to 200,000 clones; around 81% occur a single time. The ten largest clones capture around 8.9% of the sample.

This clone was detected only a few times. It has no known antigen specificity. The record has no base qualities; no much larger clone is one base away. This chain joins TRBV7-9 to TRBJ1-2; the D gene is unclear. The sequenced sample consisted of peripheral blood. The clonotype was recovered from an elderly woman with COVID-19, enrolled during active disease. The nucleotide sequence is given as TGTGCCAGCAGCTACGCCGGAGGCTATGGCTACACCTTC. This yields the protein CASSYAGGYGYTF.